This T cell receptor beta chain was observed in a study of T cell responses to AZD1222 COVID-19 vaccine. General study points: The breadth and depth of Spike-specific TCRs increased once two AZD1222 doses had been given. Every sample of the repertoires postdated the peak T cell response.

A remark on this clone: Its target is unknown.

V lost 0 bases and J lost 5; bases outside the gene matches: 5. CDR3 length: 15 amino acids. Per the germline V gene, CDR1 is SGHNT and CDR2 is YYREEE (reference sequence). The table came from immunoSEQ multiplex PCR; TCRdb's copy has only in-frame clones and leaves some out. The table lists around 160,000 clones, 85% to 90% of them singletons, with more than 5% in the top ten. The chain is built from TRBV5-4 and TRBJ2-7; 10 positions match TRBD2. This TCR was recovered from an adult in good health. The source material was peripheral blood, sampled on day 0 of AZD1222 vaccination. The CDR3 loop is CASSLEGLAAHEQYF. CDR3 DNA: TGTGCCAGCAGCTTGGAAGGACTAGCGGCCCACGAGCAGTACTTC.